This T cell receptor beta chain is drawn from a study of cytomegalovirus exposure and HLA in healthy donors. The PCR ran on 60 Vbeta and 13 Jbeta primers. The table came from immunoSEQ multiplex PCR; TCRdb's copy has only in-frame clones and leaves some out. The table lists about 120,000 clones, under 90% of them singletons, with 7.5% to 9% in the top ten. The germline V gene encodes CDR1 GTSNPN and CDR2 SVGIG (reference sequence). The CDR3 length is 14 residues. V was clipped by 1 base and J by 7 bases; unmatched bases: 3. This clone was counted once. The material sequenced was PBMCs. The chain uses TRBV30 and TRBJ1-5; 11 bases line up with TRBD1. The sequence came from a female donor in good health and CMV-seropositive. This chain's CDR3 is CAWSAGTGGQPQHF. The CDR3 region has the DNA TGTGCCTGGAGTGCGGGGACAGGGGGACAGCCCCAGCATTTT. The entire variable domain, with the rest obtained from reference TRBV30 and TRBJ1-5, is as follows: SQTIHQWPATLVQPVGSPLSLECTVEGTSNPNLYWYRQAAGRGLQLLFYSVGIGQISSEVPQNLSASRPQDRQFILSSKKLLLSDSGFYLCAWSAGTGGQPQHFGDGTRLSIL.